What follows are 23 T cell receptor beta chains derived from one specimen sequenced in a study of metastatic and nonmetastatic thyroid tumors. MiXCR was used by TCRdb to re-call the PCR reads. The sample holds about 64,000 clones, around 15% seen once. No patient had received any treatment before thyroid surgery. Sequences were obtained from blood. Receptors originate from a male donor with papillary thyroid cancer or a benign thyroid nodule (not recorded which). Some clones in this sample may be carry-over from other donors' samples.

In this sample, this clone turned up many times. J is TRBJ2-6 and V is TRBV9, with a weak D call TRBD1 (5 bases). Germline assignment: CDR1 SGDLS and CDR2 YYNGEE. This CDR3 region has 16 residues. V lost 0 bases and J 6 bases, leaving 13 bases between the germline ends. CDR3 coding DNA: TGTGCCAGCAGCGTAGCTTCTCAGGGAACGGCCAACGTCCTGACTTTC. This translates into CASSVASQGTANVLTF.

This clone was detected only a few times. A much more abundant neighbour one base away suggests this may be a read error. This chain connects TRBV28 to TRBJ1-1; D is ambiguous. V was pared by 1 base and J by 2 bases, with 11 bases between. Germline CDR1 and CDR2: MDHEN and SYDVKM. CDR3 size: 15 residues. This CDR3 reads CASSLLVGRNTEAFF. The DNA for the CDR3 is TGTGCCAGCAGTTTATTGGTGGGAAGAAACACTGAAGCTTTCTTT.

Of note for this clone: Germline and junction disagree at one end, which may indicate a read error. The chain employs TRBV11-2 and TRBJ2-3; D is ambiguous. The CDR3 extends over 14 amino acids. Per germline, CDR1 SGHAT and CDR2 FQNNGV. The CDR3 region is CASSTRYSTYTQYF. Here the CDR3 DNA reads TGTGCCAGCAGCACACGGTACAGCACATATACGCAGTATTTT.

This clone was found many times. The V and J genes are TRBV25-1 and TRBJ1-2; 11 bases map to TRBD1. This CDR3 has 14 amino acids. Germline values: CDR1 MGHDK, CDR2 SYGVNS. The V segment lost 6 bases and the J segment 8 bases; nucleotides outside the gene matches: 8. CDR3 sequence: CASRGTGGVWGYTF. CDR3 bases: TGTGCCAGCAGGGGGACAGGGGGAGTCTGGGGCTACACCTTC.

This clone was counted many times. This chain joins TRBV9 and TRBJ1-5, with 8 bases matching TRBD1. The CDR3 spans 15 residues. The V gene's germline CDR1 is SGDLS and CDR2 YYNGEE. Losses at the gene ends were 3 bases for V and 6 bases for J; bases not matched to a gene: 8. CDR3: CASSAGQGRGQPQHF. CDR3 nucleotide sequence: TGTGCCAGCAGCGCTGGACAGGGCAGGGGTCAGCCCCAGCATTTT.

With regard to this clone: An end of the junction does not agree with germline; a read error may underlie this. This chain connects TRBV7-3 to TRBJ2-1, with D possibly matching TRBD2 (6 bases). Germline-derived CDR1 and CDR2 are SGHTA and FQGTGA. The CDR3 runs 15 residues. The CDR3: CASSSLSGDVGEQFF. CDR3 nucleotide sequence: TGTGCCAGCAGCTCCTTATCGGGGGACGTTGGGGAGCAGTTCTTT. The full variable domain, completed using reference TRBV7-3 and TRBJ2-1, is GAGVSQTPSNKVTEKGKYVELRCDPISGHTALYWYRQSLGQGPEFLIYFQGTGAADDSGLPNDRFFAVRPEGSVSTLKIQRTERGDSAVYLCASSSLSGDVGEQFFGPGTRLTVL.

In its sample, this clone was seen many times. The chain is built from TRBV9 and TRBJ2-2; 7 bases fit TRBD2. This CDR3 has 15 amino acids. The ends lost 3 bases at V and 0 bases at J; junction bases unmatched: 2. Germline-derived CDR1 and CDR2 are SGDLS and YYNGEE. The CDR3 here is CASSERGANTGELFF. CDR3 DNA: TGTGCCAGCAGCGAGCGGGGCGCGAACACCGGGGAGCTGTTTTTT.

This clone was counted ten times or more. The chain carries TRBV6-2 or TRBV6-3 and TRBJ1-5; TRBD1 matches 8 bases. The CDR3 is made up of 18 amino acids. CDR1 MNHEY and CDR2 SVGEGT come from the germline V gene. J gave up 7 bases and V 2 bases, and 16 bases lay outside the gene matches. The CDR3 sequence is CASSYTGVRQGRGQPQHF. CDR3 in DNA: TGTGCCAGCAGTTACACTGGCGTCCGACAGGGGAGAGGACAGCCCCAGCATTTT.

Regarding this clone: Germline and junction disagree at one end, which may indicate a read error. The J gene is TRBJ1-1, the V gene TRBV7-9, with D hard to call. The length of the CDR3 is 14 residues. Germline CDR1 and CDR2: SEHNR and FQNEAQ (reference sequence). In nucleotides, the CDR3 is TGTGACAGCACATCCCAGTATATGGACACTGAAGCTTTCTTT. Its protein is CDSTSQYMDTEAFF.

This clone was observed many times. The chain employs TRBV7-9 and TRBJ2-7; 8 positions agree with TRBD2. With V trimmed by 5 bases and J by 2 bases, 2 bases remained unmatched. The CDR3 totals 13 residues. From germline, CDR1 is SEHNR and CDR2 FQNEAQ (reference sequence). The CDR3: CASSPGGAYEQYF. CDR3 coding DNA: TGTGCCAGCAGCCCCGGGGGGGCCTACGAGCAGTACTTC.

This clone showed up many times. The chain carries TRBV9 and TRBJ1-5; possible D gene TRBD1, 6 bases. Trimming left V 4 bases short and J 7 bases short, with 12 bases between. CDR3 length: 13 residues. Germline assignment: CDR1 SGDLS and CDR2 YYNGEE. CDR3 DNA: TGTGCCAGCAGCCAGGGGTTGGGGCAGCCCCAGCATTTT. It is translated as CASSQGLGQPQHF.

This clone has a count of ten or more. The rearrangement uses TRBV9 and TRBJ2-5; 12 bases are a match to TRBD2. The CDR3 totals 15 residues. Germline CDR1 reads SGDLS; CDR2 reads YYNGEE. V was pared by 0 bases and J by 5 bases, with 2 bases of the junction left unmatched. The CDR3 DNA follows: TGTGCCAGCAGCGTAGGACTAGCGGGAGTCGAGACCCAGTACTTC. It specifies CASSVGLAGVETQYF.

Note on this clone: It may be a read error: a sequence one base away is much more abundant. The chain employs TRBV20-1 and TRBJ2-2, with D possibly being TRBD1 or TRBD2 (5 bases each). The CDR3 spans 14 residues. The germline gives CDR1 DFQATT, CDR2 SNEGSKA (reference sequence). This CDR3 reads CSARGQHNTGELSF. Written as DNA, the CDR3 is TGCAGTGCTAGAGGACAGCATAACACCGGGGAGCTGTCTTTT.

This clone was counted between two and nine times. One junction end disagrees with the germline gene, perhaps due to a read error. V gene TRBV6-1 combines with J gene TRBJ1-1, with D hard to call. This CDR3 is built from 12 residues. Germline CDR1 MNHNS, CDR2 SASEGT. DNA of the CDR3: TGCGCCAGAAGTGTCGCGGAGACTGAAGCTTTCTTT. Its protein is CARSVAETEAFF.

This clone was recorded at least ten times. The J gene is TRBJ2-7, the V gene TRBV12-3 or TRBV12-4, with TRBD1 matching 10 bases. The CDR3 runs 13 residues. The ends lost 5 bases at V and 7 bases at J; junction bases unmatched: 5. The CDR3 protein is CASSRTGGDEQYV. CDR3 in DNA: TGTGCCAGCAGTCGGACAGGGGGAGATGAGCAGTACGTC.

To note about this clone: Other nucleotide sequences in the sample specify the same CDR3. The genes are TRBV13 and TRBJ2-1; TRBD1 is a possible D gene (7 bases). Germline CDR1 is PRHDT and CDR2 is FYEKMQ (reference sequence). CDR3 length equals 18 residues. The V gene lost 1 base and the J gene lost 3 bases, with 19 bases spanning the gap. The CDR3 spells CASSLELAGGSLYNEQFF. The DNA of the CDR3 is TGTGCCAGCAGCTTAGAACTAGCAGGGGGTTCCCTCTACAATGAGCAGTTCTTC.

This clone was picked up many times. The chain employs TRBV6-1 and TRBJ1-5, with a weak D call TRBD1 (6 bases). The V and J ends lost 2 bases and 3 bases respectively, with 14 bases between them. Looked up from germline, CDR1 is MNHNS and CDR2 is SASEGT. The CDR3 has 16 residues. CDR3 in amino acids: CASSEWAGVSNQPQHF. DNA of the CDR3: TGTGCCAGCAGTGAATGGGCAGGGGTCTCCAATCAGCCCCAGCATTTT.

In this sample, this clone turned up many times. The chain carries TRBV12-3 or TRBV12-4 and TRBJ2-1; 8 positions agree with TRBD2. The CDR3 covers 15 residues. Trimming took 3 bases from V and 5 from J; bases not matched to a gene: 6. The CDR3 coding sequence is TGTGCCAGCAGTTTCTTACTAGCGGCCGACAATGAGCAGTTCTTC. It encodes CASSFLLAADNEQFF.

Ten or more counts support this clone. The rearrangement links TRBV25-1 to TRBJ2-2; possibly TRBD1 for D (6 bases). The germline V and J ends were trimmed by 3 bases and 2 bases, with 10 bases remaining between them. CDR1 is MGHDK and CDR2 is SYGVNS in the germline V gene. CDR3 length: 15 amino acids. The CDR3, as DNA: TGTGCCAGCAGTGATGGACAGACCAACACCGGGGAGCTGTTTTTT. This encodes CASSDGQTNTGELFF.

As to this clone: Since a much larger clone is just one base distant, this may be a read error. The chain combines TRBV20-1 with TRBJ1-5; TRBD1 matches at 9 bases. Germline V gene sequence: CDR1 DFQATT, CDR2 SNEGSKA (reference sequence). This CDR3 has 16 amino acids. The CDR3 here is CGASYGTGLFNQPQHF. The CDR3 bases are TGCGGTGCTTCCTACGGGACAGGGCTATTCAATCAGCCCCAGCATTTT.

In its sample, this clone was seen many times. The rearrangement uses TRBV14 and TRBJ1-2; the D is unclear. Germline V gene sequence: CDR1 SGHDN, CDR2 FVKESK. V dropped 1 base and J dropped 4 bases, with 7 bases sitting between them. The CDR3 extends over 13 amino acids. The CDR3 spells CASSQVGFYGYTF. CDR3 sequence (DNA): TGTGCCAGCAGCCAAGTCGGATTCTATGGCTACACCTTC. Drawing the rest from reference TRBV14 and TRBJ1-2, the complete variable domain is EAGVTQFPSHSVIEKGQTVTLRCDPISGHDNLYWYRRVMGKEIKFLLHFVKESKQDESGMPNNRFLAERTGGTYSTLKVQPAELEDSGVYFCASSQVGFYGYTFGSGTRLTVV.

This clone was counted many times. The CDR3 region is CASSTGVSPDTQYF. The CDR3 nucleotides are TGTGCCAGTAGCACGGGGGTCTCCCCAGATACGCAGTATTTT. The rearrangement links TRBV19 to TRBJ2-3; possible D gene TRBD2, 6 bases. V lost 6 bases and J lost 4, with 14 bases in between. The V gene's germline CDR1 is LNHDA and CDR2 SQIVND (reference sequence). The CDR3 has 14 amino acids.

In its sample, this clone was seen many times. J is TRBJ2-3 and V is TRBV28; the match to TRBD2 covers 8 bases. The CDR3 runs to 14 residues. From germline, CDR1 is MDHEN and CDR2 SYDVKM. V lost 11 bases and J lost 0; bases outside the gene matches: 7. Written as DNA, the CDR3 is TGTGCCGCGACAGGCGGGGGGAGCACAGATACGCAGTATTTT. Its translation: CAATGGGSTDTQYF.